The entry that follows covers one T cell receptor beta chain sequence. The entry originates in a study of blood T cell repertoires in COVID-19. Whole-study context: Donors in the United States, Italy and Spain gave samples during acute or convalescent COVID-19. PBMCs, B-cell-depleted T cells, or T cells were the source of the cDNA or gDNA that made up the material.

Authors' methods: Scientists estimated how many nucleated cells there were by amplifying reference gene primers. Data came from immunoSEQ multiplex PCR; TCRdb stores just in-frame clones and leaves some out. V, J and clone size derive from that table, while D and trimming were established from the DNA sequence. The data hold about 250,000 clones, with about four fifths observed a single time. V shed 0 bases, J shed 4 bases, and the junction held 0 bases outside the gene matches. The germline gives CDR1 SGHNT, CDR2 YYREEE (reference sequence). The CDR3 covers 15 residues. Sequencing was done on a sample of peripheral blood. The chain uses TRBV5-4 and TRBJ2-1; TRBD2 matches 11 bases. This clonotype originated in a man older than 75 with acute or convalescent COVID-19. In DNA form, the CDR3 reads TGTGCCAGCAGCTTGGGACTAGCGGGATACAATGAGCAGTTCTTC. It is translated as CASSLGLAGYNEQFF. The full variable domain, with the rest looked up from reference TRBV5-4 and TRBJ2-1, is ETGVTQSPTHLIKTRGQQVTLRCSSQSGHNTVSWYQQALGQGPQFIFQYYREEENGRGNFPPRFSGLQFPNYSSELNVNALELDDSALYLCASSLGLAGYNEQFFGPGTRLTVL.